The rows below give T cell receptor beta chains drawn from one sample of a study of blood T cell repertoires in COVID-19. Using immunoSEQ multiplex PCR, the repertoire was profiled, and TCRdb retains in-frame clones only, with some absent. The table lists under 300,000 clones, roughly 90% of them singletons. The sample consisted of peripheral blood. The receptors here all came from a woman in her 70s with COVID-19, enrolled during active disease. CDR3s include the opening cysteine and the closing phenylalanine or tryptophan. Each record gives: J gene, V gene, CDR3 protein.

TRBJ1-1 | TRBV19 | CATRRTDLMNTEAFF
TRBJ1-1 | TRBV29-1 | CSVEVQGLDTEAFF
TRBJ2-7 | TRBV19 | CASRASGSSYEQYF
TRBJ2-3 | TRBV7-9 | CASSSDRGADTQYF
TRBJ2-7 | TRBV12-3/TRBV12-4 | CASQGQGLYEQYF
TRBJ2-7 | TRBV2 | CASSRSYEQYF
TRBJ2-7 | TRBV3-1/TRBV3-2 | CASSLDRVNEQYF
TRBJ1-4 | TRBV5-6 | CASSFRDRPNEKLFF
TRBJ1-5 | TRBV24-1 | CATSDPTGNQPQHF
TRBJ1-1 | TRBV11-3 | CASSLAGENTEAFF
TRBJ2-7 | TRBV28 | CASSLHRPYSYEQYF
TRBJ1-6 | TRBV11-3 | CASSLEGQNSPLHF
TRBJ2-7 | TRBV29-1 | CSVESIYEQYF
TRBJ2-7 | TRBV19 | CASSINRGYEQYF
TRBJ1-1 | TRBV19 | CASSLGNTEAFF
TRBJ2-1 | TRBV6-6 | CASSAKTGRNYNEQFF
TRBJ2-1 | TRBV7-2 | CASSLLTSGGKYNEQFF
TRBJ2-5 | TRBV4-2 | CASSQGGGLAETQYF
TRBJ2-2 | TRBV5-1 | CASSSRGLALNTGELFF
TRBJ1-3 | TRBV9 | CASSPREGGNTIYF
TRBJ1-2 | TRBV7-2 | CASSLNTGHYGYTF
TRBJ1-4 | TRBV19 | CASRINRATNEKLFF
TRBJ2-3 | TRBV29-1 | CSVRTSSTDTQYF
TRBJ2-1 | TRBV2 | CASSVDRDNEQFF
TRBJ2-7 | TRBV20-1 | CSASLAGGAYEQYF
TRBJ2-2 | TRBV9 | CASSVVAGHGELFF
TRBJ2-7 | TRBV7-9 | CASSLAIGYEQYF
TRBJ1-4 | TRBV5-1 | CASSLDGGRSEKLFF
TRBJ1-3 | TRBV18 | CASSPGGQRSGNTIYF
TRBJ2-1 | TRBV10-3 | CAISESLGGQYNEQFF
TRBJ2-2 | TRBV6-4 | CASRKTEGTDWNTGELFF
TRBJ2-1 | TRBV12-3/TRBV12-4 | CASSIVVNEQFF
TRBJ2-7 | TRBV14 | CASSPILGVREQYF
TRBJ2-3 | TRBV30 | CAWSPGGRLGADTQYF
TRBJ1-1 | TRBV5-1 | CASSLGQGKAEAFF
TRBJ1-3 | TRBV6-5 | CASSYGQFSGNTIYF
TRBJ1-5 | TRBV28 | CASRPDRGSVNQPQHF
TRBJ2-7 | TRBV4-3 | CASSQDPTYEQYF
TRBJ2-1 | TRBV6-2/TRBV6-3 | CASSYGGGQYNEQFF
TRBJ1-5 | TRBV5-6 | CASSLNDRVNQPQHF
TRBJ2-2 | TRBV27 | CASSLRGNTGELFF
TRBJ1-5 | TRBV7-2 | CASSLVSAGDLNQPQHF
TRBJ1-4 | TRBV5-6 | CASSRTAGTEGEKLFF
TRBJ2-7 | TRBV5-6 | CASSFRQGSYEQYF
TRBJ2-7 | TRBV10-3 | CAISDGMGDRGEQYF
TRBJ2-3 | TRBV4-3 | CASSQDIGTSSTDTQYF
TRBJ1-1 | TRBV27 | CASSDRALMNTEAFF
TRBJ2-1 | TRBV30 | CAWRGPRDRVGNEQFF